The T cell receptor beta chain under discussion was sequenced for a study of identical twins. This clonotype was found many times. TCRdb analysed the 5' RACE reads with MiXCR anew, one entry per CDR3 protein. The sample includes some 710,000 distinct CDR3 sequences, roughly 6% of them seen just once. Source material: naive T cells sorted from blood. The clonotype originates from a man aged 18 to 29 in good health.

The CDR3 protein is CASSSRGYGSYNEQFF. Here the CDR3 DNA reads TGTGCCAGCTCCTCAAGAGGTTATGGCTCCTACAATGAGCAGTTCTTC. The V gene is TRBV12-3 or TRBV12-4, the J gene TRBJ2-1; D is ambiguous. Trimming took 8 bases from V and 0 from J, leaving 17 bases between them. The CDR3 is 16 amino acids.